This section outlines one TCR beta chain sequence together with its context. This entry comes from a study of blood T cell repertoires in COVID-19. Across the whole study: Donors in the United States, Italy and Spain gave samples during acute or convalescent COVID-19. PBMCs, B-cell-depleted T cells, or T cells were the source of the cDNA or gDNA that made up the material.

Germline V lookup: CDR1 SGHRS, CDR2 YFSETQ. The CDR3 loop spans 17 amino acids. The V and J ends lost 0 bases and 5 bases, in that order; junction bases with no gene match: 7. In the original analysis: Estimation of nucleated cell counts was performed using reference gene primer amplification. The data were produced by immunoSEQ multiplex PCR, yet TCRdb's version contains in-frame clones alone and is incomplete. Clonal size and the V and J genes are those of that table, whereas D and trimming came from the DNA. The sample carries tens of thousands of clones, 82% recorded once. This sequence was found in a human donor in a cohort sampled during active COVID-19. The rearrangement links TRBV5-1 to TRBJ2-3, with 12 nucleotides matching TRBD2. Sequences were obtained from peripheral blood. The CDR3 coding sequence is TGCGCCAGCAGCTTGGAGCCTAGCGGGGGGGCTGGAGATACGCAGTATTTT. It is translated as CASSLEPSGGAGDTQYF.